This entry describes one T cell receptor beta chain. Its antigen is undetermined. These data originate in a study of OX40 agonist ivuxolimab in advanced cancers. Across the whole study: From 23 to 79 years was the age range, with a mean of roughly 59 years, and 70% to 85% were male.

Only in-frame clones appear in the TCRdb table, and some are missing; sequencing was by immunoSEQ multiplex PCR. The sample has some 48,000 clones; around nine tenths are singletons. This CDR3 is built from 14 residues. Trimming shortened V by 1 base and J by 5 bases, and 10 bases separated the two germline ends. Germline-derived CDR1 and CDR2 are SGDLS and YYNGEE. Enrollment shut out patients with autoimmune disease history or systemic immunosuppression. Study-level results: At doses 0.1 to 3.0 mg/kg, CD4+ and CD8+ clones expanded.

This chain uses TRBV9 with TRBJ2-1; D might be TRBD2 (6 bases). Sequenced material: CD4+ or CD8+ T cells sorted from blood, taken in a trial of the OX40 agonist ivuxolimab. The clonotype originates from an adult with an advanced solid tumor such as melanoma, head and neck, liver or kidney cancer. CDR3 residues: CASSVSQRDNEQFF. CDR3 nucleotide sequence: TGTGCCAGCAGCGTAAGTCAGCGGGACAATGAGCAGTTCTTC.